Below are 10 T cell receptor beta chains sequenced from a single sample in a study of blood T cell repertoires in COVID-19. Sequencing was performed with immunoSEQ multiplex PCR; in TCRdb, only in-frame clones are kept and a portion is missing. The sample consists of 200,000 to 250,000 clones, around 80% of them appearing once. Sequencing input: peripheral blood. The receptor set was obtained from a woman aged 40-49 years with acute or convalescent COVID-19.

The chain carries TRBV5-4 and TRBJ2-7; 9 bases align to TRBD1. After removal of 4 bases from V and 6 bases from J, the junction contained 8 bases not matched to a gene. The germline V gene has CDR1 SGHNT and CDR2 YYREEE (reference sequence). The CDR3 is 14 residues long. The CDR3 nucleotides are TGTGCCAGCAGCCCGGGGACAGGGCTTGGCGAGCAGTACTTC. The encoded protein is CASSPGTGLGEQYF.

V gene TRBV12-5 combines with J gene TRBJ2-5; the match to TRBD1 covers 9 bases. The CDR3 is made up of 16 amino acids. Germline-derived CDR1 and CDR2 are LGHNT and FRNRAP. The V and J ends lost 3 bases and 5 bases, in that order; junction bases with no gene match: 10. CDR3 sequence: CASGFRPGQGMETQYF. The CDR3 nucleotides are TGTGCTAGTGGTTTCAGGCCGGGACAGGGAATGGAGACCCAGTACTTC.

The J gene is TRBJ2-6, the V gene TRBV6-5, with 8 nucleotides matching TRBD2. The CDR3 has 15 amino acids. The trim removed 10 bases at V and 4 bases at J, leaving 9 bases unmatched. CDR1 and CDR2 (germline): MNHEY, SVGAGI. The CDR3 spells CATDHGGAGANVLTF. The CDR3 DNA follows: TGTGCCACCGACCACGGGGGGGCCGGGGCCAACGTCCTGACTTTC.

This chain joins TRBV30 and TRBJ1-2; the D is unclear. Deletions cut 7 bases from V and 1 base from J, with 4 bases between. Germline-derived CDR1 and CDR2 are GTSNPN and SVGIG (reference sequence). CDR3 length equals 10 residues. The CDR3 sequence is CASDNYGYTF. The CDR3 nucleotides are TGTGCCTCAGATAACTATGGCTACACCTTC.

This sequence joins TRBV6-5 and TRBJ2-3, with a weak D call TRBD2 (5 bases). V shed 6 bases and J shed 7 bases, with 11 bases lying between them. The CDR3 loop spans 12 amino acids. The germline V gene has CDR1 MNHEY and CDR2 SVGAGI. The CDR3 DNA reads as TGTGCCAGCAGCCCCTCGGGGAATACGCAGTATTTT. Protein sequence: CASSPSGNTQYF.

V is TRBV4-3 and J is TRBJ2-1; 10 bases agree with TRBD2. The V segment lost 5 bases and the J segment 2 bases; nucleotides outside the gene matches: 3. CDR3 length equals 15 residues. Per the germline V gene, CDR1 is LGHNA and CDR2 is YSLEER. Here the CDR3 reads CASSSSGSTYNEQFF. DNA of the CDR3: TGCGCCAGCAGCTCTAGCGGGAGTACCTACAATGAGCAGTTCTTC.

The gene calls are TRBV2 and TRBJ1-2; 8 nucleotides match TRBD1. This CDR3 is built from 15 residues. The germline V gene encodes CDR1 SNHLY and CDR2 FYNNEI. The V gene end was trimmed by 9 bases and the J gene end by 1 base; junction bases not matched to a gene: 10. CDR3 sequence: CASFNRGIHNYGYTF. The CDR3 bases are TGTGCCAGTTTCAACAGGGGGATACATAACTATGGCTACACCTTC.

The chain has TRBV6-4 and TRBJ1-2; D remains ambiguous. CDR3 length: 11 residues. CDR1 is MRHNA and CDR2 is SNTAGT in the germline V gene. The ends were cut back, 10 bases at V and 8 bases at J, with 14 bases in the middle. CDR3 amino acids: CATWTGLGYTF. For the CDR3, the DNA is TGTGCCACTTGGACTGGGCTGGGCTACACCTTC.

This rearrangement joins TRBV5-1 to TRBJ1-2, with 9 bases aligning to TRBD1. The germline gives CDR1 SGHRS, CDR2 YFSETQ. Trimming cost V 1 base and J 6 bases; bases outside gene matches: 7. The CDR3 has 15 amino acids. CDR3 in DNA: TGCGCCAGCAGCTTGTGGGGGACAGGGTCCGATGGCTACACCTTC. Translated: CASSLWGTGSDGYTF.

A few counts support this clone. The genes are TRBV18 and TRBJ1-4, with 7 bases aligning to TRBD1. This CDR3 is built from 14 residues. V was pared by 6 bases and J by 5 bases, with 6 bases of the junction left unmatched. CDR1 and CDR2 from the germline V gene are KGHSH and LQKENI. In DNA, the CDR3 is TGTGCCAGCTCTGCCGGGACAGCAAATGAAAAACTGTTTTTT. It is translated as CASSAGTANEKLFF.